This TCR beta chain was sequenced for a study of blood T cell repertoires in COVID-19. Produced via immunoSEQ multiplex PCR; TCRdb's table is partial and in-frame only. The sample carries about 150,000 clones, roughly 82% recorded once. The CDR3 is 13 residues long. CDR1 is LNHDA, CDR2 SQIVND, per germline (reference sequence). With 10 bases clipped from V and 6 bases from J, the junction kept 12 bases outside the gene matches. The sequence came from a woman in her fifties or sixties in a cohort sampled during active or convalescent COVID-19. Source material: peripheral blood. The chain recombines TRBV19 with TRBJ2-7; TRBD1 matches at 7 bases. The CDR3 DNA is TGTGCCACTCAAGAAGGGGGCTTAAGCGAGCAGTACTTC. Translated: CATQEGGLSEQYF.